Following are 29 T cell receptor beta chains from one sample sequenced in a study of cytomegalovirus exposure and HLA in healthy donors. Sequencing was performed with immunoSEQ multiplex PCR; in TCRdb, only in-frame clones are kept and a portion is missing. The sample includes roughly 120,000 clones, roughly 89% of them seen just once. The sequenced sample consisted of PBMCs. Every receptor here comes from a man younger than 45 in good health and CMV-seronegative.

Concerning this clone: One junction end does not reproduce the germline sequence, and a read error may be involved. The V gene is TRBV19, the J gene TRBJ2-3; D is uncertain. Per germline, CDR1 LNHDA and CDR2 SQIVND (reference sequence). This CDR3 contains 13 residues. CDR3 protein: CASSMPSSRTPYF. DNA of the CDR3: TGTGCCAGTAGTATGCCTAGTTCCCGCACGCCGTATTTT.

The V call is TRBV7-2, the J call TRBJ1-2, with 7 bases fitting TRBD1. Losses at the gene ends were 2 bases for V and 8 bases for J; bases not matched to a gene: 11. This CDR3 contains 15 residues. Germline-derived CDR1 and CDR2 are SGHTA and FQGNSA. The CDR3 here is CASSLPPNRGMGYTF. CDR3 nucleotide sequence: TGTGCCAGCAGCTTACCACCTAACAGGGGTATGGGCTACACCTTC.

The rearrangement links TRBV6-5 to TRBJ2-7, with 11 bases matching TRBD1. V gave up 7 bases and J gave up 2 bases; unmatched junction bases: 7. The germline V gene has CDR1 MNHEY and CDR2 SVGAGI. The length of the CDR3 is 15 residues. The CDR3 DNA is TGTGCCAGCAATTCGGGACAGGGGGTGCCCTACGAGCAGTACTTC. Encoded protein: CASNSGQGVPYEQYF.

This clone has only one observation. CDR3 amino acids: CASRPSEAGGSEKLFF. The CDR3 DNA sequence: TGCGCCAGCAGGCCCTCCGAGGCAGGGGGCAGTGAAAAACTGTTTTTT. The rearrangement uses TRBV4-1 and TRBJ1-4; 8 nucleotides line up with TRBD1. V dropped 6 bases and J dropped 7; count of bases not matched to a gene: 13. The CDR3 loop spans 16 amino acids. CDR1 and CDR2 from the germline V gene are MGHRA and YSYEKL.

The gene calls are TRBV5-1 and TRBJ2-1; TRBD1 matches 7 bases. V was clipped by 3 bases and J by 9 bases; unmatched bases: 15. This CDR3 has 16 residues. CDR1 SGHRS and CDR2 YFSETQ come from the germline V gene. The CDR3 is CASSSARTGTMGEQFF. The CDR3 bases are TGCGCCAGCAGCTCCGCCAGGACAGGTACAATGGGTGAGCAGTTCTTC.

The chain carries TRBV9 and TRBJ1-4; 9 nucleotides line up with TRBD1. Germline CDR1 SGDLS, CDR2 YYNGEE. J gave up 10 bases and V 2 bases, and 0 bases lay outside the gene matches. The length of the CDR3 is 12 residues. The CDR3 loop reads CASSVTGGKLFF. DNA for the CDR3: TGTGCCAGCAGCGTGACAGGGGGAAAACTGTTTTTT. Full variable domain (missing parts from reference TRBV9 and TRBJ1-4): DSGVTQTPKHLITATGQRVTLRCSPRSGDLSVYWYQQSLDQGLQFLIQYYNGEERAKGNILERFSAQQFPDLHSELNLSSLELGDSALYFCASSVTGGKLFFGSGTQLSVL.

V gene TRBV7-6 combines with J gene TRBJ2-5; D perhaps matches TRBD2 (6 bases). CDR1 and CDR2 from the germline V gene are SGHVS and FNYEAQ. Trimming cost V 5 bases and J 7 bases, with 14 bases left between them. The CDR3 loop spans 13 amino acids. This CDR3 is CASSPPGTGTQYF. The CDR3 DNA is TGTGCCAGCAGCCCGCCAGGGACTGGGACCCAGTACTTC.

This chain uses TRBV6-6 with TRBJ1-2, with 7 bases matching TRBD1. Germline lookup yields CDR1 MNHNY and CDR2 SVGAGI (reference sequence). CDR3 length equals 13 residues. The ends lost 6 bases at V and 7 bases at J; junction bases unmatched: 8. The CDR3 DNA reads as TGTGCCAGCAGGCCAAGACAGGGTGCTGGCTACACCTTC. This gives the protein CASRPRQGAGYTF.

The rearrangement joins TRBV18 to TRBJ1-1, with no clear D. This CDR3 contains 15 residues. The germline V gene encodes CDR1 KGHSH and CDR2 LQKENI. V lost 7 bases and J lost 2, with 17 bases in between. CDR3 sequence (DNA): TGTGCCAGCTGGGAGGACCTCTTATTTAACACTGAAGCTTTCTTT. Translated, it gives CASWEDLLFNTEAFF. Looking up the rest from reference TRBV18 and TRBJ1-1 gives the full variable domain: NAGVMQNPRHLVRRRGQEARLRCSPMKGHSHVYWYRQLPEEGLKFMVYLQKENIIDESGMPKERFSAEFPKEGPSILRIQQVVRGDSAAYFCASWEDLLFNTEAFFGQGTRLTVV.

This rearrangement joins TRBV5-1 to TRBJ2-3; D perhaps matches TRBD1 (6 bases). This CDR3 comprises 15 residues. Trimming shortened V by 9 bases and J by 0 bases, and 17 bases separated the two germline ends. Germline CDR1 is SGHRS and CDR2 is YFSETQ. CDR3 amino acids: CAIKRDTRSTDTQYF. The CDR3 DNA sequence: TGCGCCATCAAACGGGACACCCGGAGCACAGATACGCAGTATTTT.

This chain links TRBV5-5 with TRBJ2-1, with 8 bases that match TRBD1. The CDR3 consists of 16 residues. V lost 4 bases, J lost 0 bases, and 6 bases stayed unmatched. CDR1 SGHKS and CDR2 YYEKEE come from the germline V gene (reference sequence). The CDR3 here is CASSPKDRVSYNEQFF. In DNA, the CDR3 is TGTGCCAGCAGCCCCAAGGACAGGGTCTCCTACAATGAGCAGTTCTTC.

This clone came up once. The chain is built from TRBV28 and TRBJ1-6; D perhaps matches TRBD1 (6 bases). V was clipped by 11 bases and J by 9 bases, with 17 bases between them. The CDR3 runs to 13 residues. CDR1 is MDHEN and CDR2 is SYDVKM in the germline V gene. The CDR3 bases are TGTGCCGTTGGCGGGGGGCCGGGTTCACCCCTCCACTTT. Its translation is CAVGGGPGSPLHF.

The chain joins TRBV4-1 to TRBJ2-7, with 16 bases identical to TRBD2. V was pared by 3 bases and J by 3 bases, with 2 bases of the junction left unmatched. The CDR3 runs 16 residues. Looked up from germline, CDR1 is MGHRA and CDR2 is YSYEKL. The CDR3 sequence is CASSQGTSGGDYEQYF. CDR3 in DNA: TGCGCCAGCAGCCAGGGGACTAGCGGGGGGGACTACGAGCAGTACTTC.

The rearrangement links TRBV7-9 to TRBJ2-7; 11 positions agree with TRBD1. The V and J ends lost 4 bases and 4 bases, in that order; junction bases with no gene match: 9. The CDR3 contains 16 residues. Per the germline V gene, CDR1 is SEHNR and CDR2 is FQNEAQ (reference sequence). The CDR3 is CASSSPRTGGRYEQYF. In nucleotides, the CDR3 is TGTGCCAGCAGCTCCCCCCGGACAGGGGGCCGGTACGAGCAGTACTTC.

The J gene is TRBJ2-7, the V gene TRBV6-6, with 8 nucleotides matching TRBD1. Germline CDR1 is MNHNY and CDR2 is SVGAGI (reference sequence). V dropped 2 bases and J dropped 3; count of bases not matched to a gene: 6. The CDR3 totals 15 residues. The CDR3 sequence is CASSYQETGDYEQYF. DNA for the CDR3: TGTGCCAGCAGTTACCAGGAGACAGGGGACTACGAGCAGTACTTC.

The genes are TRBV5-1 and TRBJ2-1; D might be TRBD2 (6 bases). The germline V and J ends were trimmed by 4 bases and 8 bases, with 13 bases remaining between them. CDR3 length: 13 amino acids. CDR1 is SGHRS, CDR2 YFSETQ, per germline. Written as DNA, the CDR3 is TGCGCCAGCAGCACGGACGGGGACTATGAGCAGTTCTTC. Translating it yields CASSTDGDYEQFF.

V gene TRBV10-2 combines with J gene TRBJ1-1; D is perhaps TRBD1 (5 bases). CDR1 and CDR2 (germline): WSHSY, SAAADI. The CDR3 has 16 residues. The V and J ends lost 0 bases and 3 bases respectively, with 14 bases between them. This CDR3 is CASSESIRGGDTEAFF. In nucleotides, the CDR3 is TGCGCCAGCAGTGAGTCTATAAGGGGTGGGGACACTGAAGCTTTCTTT.

This chain connects TRBV7-2 to TRBJ2-7; 8 bases line up with TRBD1. The CDR3 extends over 15 amino acids. Germline V gives CDR1 SGHTA, CDR2 FQGNSA. J gave up 1 base and V 5 bases, and 7 bases lay outside the gene matches. CDR3 DNA: TGTGCCAGCAGCCAGGGGGCAGGGTATTCCTACGAGCAGTACTTC. Translation: CASSQGAGYSYEQYF.

This chain joins TRBV5-6 and TRBJ2-3; 7 nucleotides match TRBD1. Germline V gene sequence: CDR1 SGHDT, CDR2 YYEEEE. CDR3 length equals 13 residues. The V gene end was trimmed by 4 bases and the J gene end by 9 bases; junction bases not matched to a gene: 8. CDR3 in DNA: TGTGCCAGCAGCAAGCCGACAGGGAACACGCAGTATTTT. Amino acids: CASSKPTGNTQYF.

The CDR3 sequence is CASSITGVADTQYF. CDR3 nucleotides: TGTGCCAGTAGTATAACAGGGGTCGCAGATACGCAGTATTTT. V gene TRBV19 combines with J gene TRBJ2-3; 7 nucleotides align to TRBD1. The CDR3 runs to 14 residues. The trim removed 2 bases at V and 4 bases at J, leaving 3 bases unmatched. Germline V gene lookup returns CDR1 LNHDA and CDR2 SQIVND (reference sequence). The full variable domain, rest sourced from reference TRBV19 and TRBJ2-3, is DGGITQSPKYLFRKEGQNVTLSCEQNLNHDAMYWYRQDPGQGLRLIYYSQIVNDFQKGDIAEGYSVSREKKESFPLTVTSAQKNPTAFYLCASSITGVADTQYFGPGTRLTVL.

A remark on this clone: Distinct nucleotide sequences in the sample also encode this CDR3. V usage is TRBV7-9 and J usage is TRBJ1-2; 7 bases align to TRBD1. The V gene end was trimmed by 6 bases and the J gene end by 2 bases; junction bases not matched to a gene: 6. Germline V gives CDR1 SEHNR, CDR2 FQNEAQ (reference sequence). The CDR3 loop spans 14 amino acids. The CDR3 loop reads CASSPRGANYGYTF. The CDR3 DNA sequence: TGTGCCAGCAGTCCCAGGGGGGCGAACTATGGCTACACCTTC. The full variable domain, completed using reference TRBV7-9 and TRBJ1-2, is DTGVSQNPRHKITKRGQNVTFRCDPISEHNRLYWYRQTLGQGPEFLTYFQNEAQLEKSRLLSDRFSAERPKGSFSTLEIQRTEQGDSAMYLCASSPRGANYGYTFGSGTRLTVV.

The chain couples TRBV14 to TRBJ1-6; no clear D gene. CDR3 length equals 15 residues. The V gene lost 0 bases and the J gene lost 4 bases, with 7 bases spanning the gap. The germline V gene has CDR1 SGHDN and CDR2 FVKESK. CDR3 nucleotides: TGTGCCAGCAGCCAAGATTCACGGTATAATTCACCCCTCCACTTT. Protein sequence: CASSQDSRYNSPLHF. Full variable domain (outside the CDR3, taken from reference TRBV14 and TRBJ1-6): EAGVTQFPSHSVIEKGQTVTLRCDPISGHDNLYWYRRVMGKEIKFLLHFVKESKQDESGMPNNRFLAERTGGTYSTLKVQPAELEDSGVYFCASSQDSRYNSPLHFGNGTRLTVT.

The chain joins TRBV7-9 to TRBJ1-4; D is perhaps TRBD1 (6 bases). The CDR3 has 18 amino acids. V shed 3 bases and J shed 0 bases, with 17 bases lying between them. CDR1 SEHNR and CDR2 FQNEAQ come from the germline V gene (reference sequence). CDR3: CASSLGSLQGPTNEKLFF. In nucleotides, the CDR3 is TGTGCCAGCAGCTTGGGGAGTCTCCAGGGGCCAACTAATGAAAAACTGTTTTTT.

This rearrangement joins TRBV5-1 to TRBJ2-3, with 9 nucleotides matching TRBD1. Germline CDR1 reads SGHRS; CDR2 reads YFSETQ. The CDR3 covers 14 residues. The ends lost 0 bases at V and 5 bases at J; junction bases unmatched: 1. CDR3 protein: CASSLGQGGDTQYF. For the CDR3, the DNA is TGCGCCAGCAGCTTGGGACAGGGGGGAGATACGCAGTATTTT.

This clone appeared a single time. V gene TRBV7-9 combines with J gene TRBJ1-2; TRBD1 matches at 10 bases. The CDR3 spans 17 residues. Germline V gene lookup returns CDR1 SEHNR and CDR2 FQNEAQ (reference sequence). The junction had 8 bases not matched to a gene; V was cut back by 3 bases and J by 1 base. CDR3 protein: CASSFPGTGAFNYGYTF. CDR3 sequence (DNA): TGTGCCAGCAGCTTCCCCGGGACAGGGGCGTTTAACTATGGCTACACCTTC.

This chain joins TRBV5-6 and TRBJ2-7, with 8 bases aligning to TRBD1. The V and J ends lost 3 bases and 2 bases, in that order; junction bases with no gene match: 7. The CDR3 loop spans 15 amino acids. Germline CDR1 reads SGHDT; CDR2 reads YYEEEE. The CDR3 nucleotides are TGTGCCAGCAGCTCCCGGGACAGGAACACCTACGAGCAGTACTTC. Its translation is CASSSRDRNTYEQYF.

The rearrangement joins TRBV19 to TRBJ1-5, with 8 bases matching TRBD1. Trimming cost V 11 bases and J 2 bases; bases outside gene matches: 14. The CDR3 consists of 16 residues. Germline V CDR1 and CDR2: LNHDA, SQIVND (reference sequence). The CDR3 sequence: CAPQWTGTGGNQPQHF. The CDR3 coding sequence is TGTGCCCCCCAATGGACAGGGACTGGGGGCAATCAGCCCCAGCATTTT.

This sequence joins TRBV19 and TRBJ2-2; D may be TRBD2 (5 bases). Trimming removed 5 bases at V and 6 bases at J, with 13 bases between. The CDR3 is made up of 14 amino acids. Germline V gene data show CDR1 as LNHDA and CDR2 as SQIVND (reference sequence). The CDR3 reads CASSFVGSPGELFF. The CDR3 DNA reads as TGTGCCAGTAGTTTCGTAGGGAGCCCCGGGGAGCTGTTTTTT.

A remark on this clone: Germline and junction disagree at one end, which may indicate a read error. The chain is built from TRBV5-1 and TRBJ2-1; TRBD1 matches 8 bases. Germline-derived CDR1 and CDR2 are SGHRS and YFSETQ. The CDR3 has 15 residues. The CDR3 spells CASSSGQVWKDEQFF. CDR3 nucleotides: TGTGCCAGCAGCTCGGGACAGGTTTGGAAGGATGAGCAGTTCTTC.